Below are 10 T cell receptor beta chains sequenced from a single sample in a study of blood T cell repertoires in COVID-19. Clones were read by immunoSEQ multiplex PCR, and TCRdb kept only the in-frame ones, dropping some. Among roughly 250,000 clones listed, less than 90% were seen once. Input material: peripheral blood. The source is a woman in her forties who had recovered from COVID-19.

The chain has TRBV4-1 and TRBJ1-1; TRBD1 aligns across 8 bases. The CDR3 covers 16 residues. With V trimmed by 0 bases and J by 7 bases, 10 bases remained unmatched. Germline CDR1 and CDR2: MGHRA and YSYEKL. CDR3 nucleotide sequence: TGCGCCAGCAGCCAAGAAAAGGGCCAGGGGGCAGGTGAAGCTTTCTTT. The encoded protein is CASSQEKGQGAGEAFF.

The rearrangement joins TRBV5-1 to TRBJ2-3; TRBD1 aligns across 7 bases. Germline lookup yields CDR1 SGHRS and CDR2 YFSETQ. With 8 bases clipped from V and 4 bases from J, the junction kept 13 bases outside the gene matches. The CDR3 is 15 residues long. The CDR3 is CASSHRQGNADTQYF. CDR3 in DNA: TGCGCCAGTTCCCATCGACAGGGCAACGCAGATACGCAGTATTTT.

V and J are TRBV5-6 and TRBJ1-1; 9 bases align to TRBD1. The CDR3 totals 14 residues. Germline V CDR1 and CDR2: SGHDT, YYEEEE. Trimming cost V 1 base and J 4 bases; bases outside gene matches: 2. CDR3: CASSLQTGGTEAFF. Written as DNA, the CDR3 is TGTGCCAGCAGCTTGCAGACAGGGGGCACTGAAGCTTTCTTT.

This clone came up a few times. The gene calls are TRBV2 and TRBJ2-7; 7 positions match TRBD1. This CDR3 contains 14 residues. Germline CDR1 is SNHLY and CDR2 is FYNNEI. V lost 4 bases, J lost 5 bases, and 8 bases stayed unmatched. DNA of the CDR3: TGTGCCAGCAGTGCATCGACAGGGATGAACGAGCAGTACTTC. Its translation: CASSASTGMNEQYF.

This clone was recorded only once. This chain uses TRBV23-1 with TRBJ2-4; a weak D match, TRBD1 (5 bases). TRBV23-1 qualifies as an ORF whose function is uncertain. The CDR3 runs to 17 residues. Trimming pared 7 bases from V and 0 bases from J, leaving 19 bases between. The CDR3 nucleotides are TGCGCCAGCATAGAAAGGGGCAGCTGGGGAGCCAAAAACATTCAGTACTTC. As protein: CASIERGSWGAKNIQYF.

This sequence joins TRBV28 and TRBJ1-4; D is possibly TRBD1 (6 bases). CDR1 and CDR2 (germline): MDHEN, SYDVKM. V was cut by 6 bases and J by 10 bases, with 21 bases left in between. The CDR3 loop spans 15 amino acids. As DNA, the CDR3 is TGTGCCAGCAGCCTGGGGGCCCGGGTAAGCCCAAAACTGTTTTTT. It codes for CASSLGARVSPKLFF.

V usage is TRBV6-1 and J usage is TRBJ1-2; D gene unclear. The CDR3 is 13 residues long. Per germline, CDR1 MNHNS and CDR2 SASEGT. V lost 3 bases and J 9 bases, leaving 14 bases between the germline ends. The CDR3 reads CASSDRSLLRYTF. The CDR3, as DNA: TGTGCCAGCAGTGACAGGTCCCTTTTGCGCTACACCTTC.

This chain joins TRBV19 and TRBJ1-5; no definite D call. The ends were cut back, 3 bases at V and 7 bases at J, with 16 bases in the middle. The CDR3 is made up of 15 amino acids. Per the germline V gene, CDR1 is LNHDA and CDR2 is SQIVND (reference sequence). The CDR3 sequence is CASSISARIAQPQHF. The CDR3 DNA follows: TGTGCCAGTAGTATTTCCGCCAGGATCGCCCAGCCCCAGCATTTT.

The gene calls are TRBV2 and TRBJ1-5, with TRBD1 as a possible D gene (6 bases). Per the germline V gene, CDR1 is SNHLY and CDR2 is FYNNEI. The CDR3 has 15 amino acids. Trimming stripped 2 bases from V and 4 bases from J, with 12 bases between. The CDR3 bases are TGTGCCAGCAGTGAAAACAGGGTGGGGAATCAGCCCCAGCATTTT. Amino acids: CASSENRVGNQPQHF.

This chain joins TRBV6-5 and TRBJ1-5, with TRBD1 as a possible D gene (6 bases). This CDR3 spans 15 amino acids. Germline CDR1 reads MNHEY; CDR2 reads SVGAGI. V gave up 7 bases and J gave up 7 bases, with 20 bases separating them. This CDR3 is CASTKTGLGAQPQHF. The CDR3 bases are TGTGCCAGCACCAAGACAGGCTTGGGGGCACAGCCCCAGCATTTT.